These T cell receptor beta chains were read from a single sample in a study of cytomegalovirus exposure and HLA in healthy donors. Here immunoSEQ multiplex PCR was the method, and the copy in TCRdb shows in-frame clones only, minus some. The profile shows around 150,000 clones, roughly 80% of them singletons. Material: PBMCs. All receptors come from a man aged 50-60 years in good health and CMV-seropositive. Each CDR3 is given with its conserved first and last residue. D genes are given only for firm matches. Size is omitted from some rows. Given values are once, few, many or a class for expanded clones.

CDR3 protein: CASSLDSPGTSEQYF
CDR3 DNA: TGCGCCAGCAGCTTGGATTCCCCCGGGACAAGTGAGCAGTACTTC
D gene: NA
clone size: NA
V gene: TRBV5-1
J gene: TRBJ2-7

CDR3 protein: CANTRGRVQYEQYF
CDR3 DNA: TGTGCCAACACGAGGGGGCGTGTTCAGTACGAGCAGTACTTC
D gene: NA
clone size: NA
V gene: TRBV21-1
J gene: TRBJ2-7

CDR3 protein: CASNRGSNQPQHF
CDR3 DNA: TGTGCCTCAAACAGGGGAAGCAATCAGCCCCAGCATTTT
D gene: TRBD1
clone size: NA
V gene: TRBV30
J gene: TRBJ1-5

CDR3 protein: CSVHGQGTTEAFF
CDR3 DNA: TGCAGCGTCCACGGACAGGGGACCACTGAAGCTTTCTTT
D gene: TRBD1
clone size: NA
V gene: TRBV29-1
J gene: TRBJ1-1

CDR3 protein: CASSAGAYRGFEQYF
CDR3 DNA: TGTGCCAGCAGCGCTGGGGCGTACAGGGGCTTCGAGCAGTACTTC
D gene: TRBD1
clone size: NA
V gene: TRBV6-1
J gene: TRBJ2-7

CDR3 protein: CASSLDTYGADEKLFF
CDR3 DNA: TGTGCCAGCAGCTTAGACACGTATGGGGCTGATGAAAAACTGTTTTTT
D gene: NA
clone size: NA
V gene: TRBV11-2
J gene: TRBJ1-4

CDR3 protein: CASSHGTNTGELFF
CDR3 DNA: TGCGCCAGCAGCCACGGTACTAACACCGGGGAGCTGTTTTTT
D gene: NA
clone size: NA
V gene: TRBV4-3
J gene: TRBJ2-2

CDR3 protein: CASSLETGFQPQHF
CDR3 DNA: TGTGCCAGCAGCTTAGAGACGGGGTTCCAGCCCCAGCATTTT
D gene: NA
clone size: NA
V gene: TRBV7-2
J gene: TRBJ1-5

CDR3 protein: CASIPFAGRHGSGNTIYF
CDR3 DNA: TGTGCCAGCATCCCCTTCGCGGGACGTCACGGCTCTGGAAACACCATATATTTT
D gene: NA
clone size: few
V gene: TRBV28
J gene: TRBJ1-3

CDR3 protein: CASSRDRGTAGELFF
CDR3 DNA: TGTGCCAGCTCACGGGACAGGGGAACTGCCGGGGAGCTGTTTTTT
D gene: TRBD1
clone size: NA
V gene: TRBV18
J gene: TRBJ2-2

CDR3 protein: CASSLFQGAQYIQYF
CDR3 DNA: TGTGCCAGCAGTTTATTTCAGGGGGCTCAATACATTCAGTACTTC
D gene: TRBD1
clone size: NA
V gene: TRBV27
J gene: TRBJ2-4

CDR3 protein: CATSRDWSRETQYF
CDR3 DNA: TGTGCCACCAGCAGAGATTGGTCGAGAGAGACCCAGTACTTC
D gene: NA
clone size: NA
V gene: TRBV15
J gene: TRBJ2-5

CDR3 protein: CASSFPPRTGDEKLFF
CDR3 DNA: TGTGCCAGCAGCTTCCCACCAAGGACAGGGGATGAAAAACTGTTTTTT
D gene: TRBD1
clone size: NA
V gene: TRBV7-9
J gene: TRBJ1-4

CDR3 protein: CASSYEAYSYNSPLHF
CDR3 DNA: TGTGCCAGCAGTTACGAGGCATACTCCTATAATTCACCCCTCCACTTT
D gene: NA
clone size: NA
V gene: TRBV6-5
J gene: TRBJ1-6

CDR3 protein: CASSLPGTDNSPLHF
CDR3 DNA: TGTGCCAGCAGTCTGCCCGGGACAGATAATTCACCCCTCCACTTT
D gene: TRBD1
clone size: NA
V gene: TRBV28
J gene: TRBJ1-6

CDR3 protein: CATSRSGNTIYF
CDR3 DNA: TGTGCCACCTCCCGCTCTGGAAACACCATATATTTT
D gene: NA
clone size: NA
V gene: TRBV19
J gene: TRBJ1-3

CDR3 protein: CASSALTGTTYNEQFF
CDR3 DNA: TGTGCCAGCAGCGCGCTAACAGGGACTACCTACAATGAGCAGTTCTTC
D gene: NA
clone size: NA
V gene: TRBV5-4
J gene: TRBJ2-1

CDR3 protein: CASSQTTGPQQETQYF
CDR3 DNA: TGTGCTAGCAGCCAGACCACAGGTCCCCAACAAGAGACCCAGTACTTC
D gene: NA
clone size: NA
V gene: TRBV7-7
J gene: TRBJ2-5

CDR3 protein: CASSQDWGARNSPLHF
CDR3 DNA: TGCGCCAGCAGCCAAGACTGGGGAGCTAGGAATTCACCCCTCCACTTT
D gene: NA
clone size: NA
V gene: TRBV4-1
J gene: TRBJ1-6

CDR3 protein: CASSLALAGGPAGELFF
CDR3 DNA: TGTGCCAGCAGCTTAGCCCTAGCGGGGGGGCCGGCCGGGGAGCTGTTTTTT
D gene: TRBD2
clone size: NA
V gene: TRBV13
J gene: TRBJ2-2

CDR3 protein: CASSESSGKGAWVEQFF
CDR3 DNA: TGTGCCAGCAGTGAAAGTAGTGGGAAGGGGGCATGGGTTGAGCAGTTCTTC
D gene: TRBD1
clone size: NA
V gene: TRBV6-1
J gene: TRBJ2-1

CDR3 protein: CASSKERSEAFF
CDR3 DNA: TGCGCCAGCAGCAAAGAACGGTCTGAAGCTTTCTTT
D gene: NA
clone size: NA
V gene: TRBV5-1
J gene: TRBJ1-1

CDR3 protein: CASSLRDREDGYTF
CDR3 DNA: TGTGCCAGCAGCTTACGGGACAGGGAAGATGGCTACACCTTC
D gene: TRBD1
clone size: NA
V gene: TRBV7-9
J gene: TRBJ1-2

CDR3 protein: CASREGQNQPQHF
CDR3 DNA: TGCGCCAGCAGGGAGGGGCAGAATCAGCCCCAGCATTTT
D gene: NA
clone size: NA
V gene: TRBV5-1
J gene: TRBJ1-5

CDR3 protein: CASSSSGGRGLYEQYF
CDR3 DNA: TGTGCCAGCAGTTCCTCGGGGGGCAGGGGGCTCTACGAGCAGTACTTC
D gene: NA
clone size: once
V gene: TRBV27
J gene: TRBJ2-7

CDR3 protein: CASSLGGQMNYGYTF
CDR3 DNA: TGTGCCAGCAGCTTAGGGGGACAGATGAACTATGGCTACACCTTC
D gene: TRBD1
clone size: NA
V gene: TRBV7-2
J gene: TRBJ1-2

CDR3 protein: CASSETTRPYEQYF
CDR3 DNA: TGCGCCAGCAGCGAGACAACGCGCCCCTACGAGCAGTACTTC
D gene: NA
clone size: NA
V gene: TRBV5-1
J gene: TRBJ2-7

CDR3 protein: CTSSQDPAGAGGFHNSPLHF
CDR3 DNA: TGCACCAGCAGCCAAGATCCAGCCGGGGCAGGGGGCTTCCATAATTCACCCCTCCACTTT
D gene: NA
clone size: few
V gene: TRBV1
J gene: TRBJ1-6

CDR3 protein: CASSFSPGNSNQPQHF
CDR3 DNA: TGTGCCAGCAGTTTCAGTCCGGGAAATAGCAATCAGCCCCAGCATTTT
D gene: NA
clone size: NA
V gene: TRBV27
J gene: TRBJ1-5

CDR3 protein: CASSLLDRQNYNEQFF
CDR3 DNA: TGTGCCAGCAGCTTGCTTGATCGACAAAACTACAATGAGCAGTTCTTC
D gene: NA
clone size: NA
V gene: TRBV5-5
J gene: TRBJ2-1

CDR3 protein: CSVDPGIPNYGYTF
CDR3 DNA: TGCAGCGTTGATCCCGGTATTCCTAACTATGGCTACACCTTC
D gene: NA
clone size: NA
V gene: TRBV29-1
J gene: TRBJ1-2

CDR3 protein: CASSLTGFTDTQYF
CDR3 DNA: TGTGCCAGCAGCTTGACAGGTTTCACAGATACGCAGTATTTT
D gene: NA
clone size: NA
V gene: TRBV7-8
J gene: TRBJ2-3

CDR3 protein: CASSVGTENYEQYF
CDR3 DNA: TGTGCCAGCAGCGTAGGGACAGAAAATTACGAGCAGTACTTC
D gene: NA
clone size: NA
V gene: TRBV9
J gene: TRBJ2-7

CDR3 protein: CASSYGQASYEQYF
CDR3 DNA: TGTGCCAGCAGTTACGGACAGGCCTCCTACGAGCAGTACTTC
D gene: TRBD1
clone size: NA
V gene: TRBV6-5
J gene: TRBJ2-7

CDR3 protein: CASSVNRPYEQYF
CDR3 DNA: TGTGCCAGCAGTGTAAACAGACCCTACGAGCAGTACTTC
D gene: NA
clone size: NA
V gene: TRBV2
J gene: TRBJ2-7

CDR3 protein: CASTMGAGANEKLFF
CDR3 DNA: TGCGCCAGCACCATGGGGGCGGGCGCTAATGAAAAACTGTTTTTT
D gene: NA
clone size: NA
V gene: TRBV5-1
J gene: TRBJ1-4

CDR3 protein: CARRAGGKNEAFF
CDR3 DNA: TGTGCCAGAAGGGCCGGGGGGAAGAATGAAGCTTTCTTT
D gene: NA
clone size: NA
V gene: TRBV2
J gene: TRBJ1-1

CDR3 protein: CASSPRQATNEKLFF
CDR3 DNA: TGTGCCAGCAGCCCTCGACAGGCAACTAATGAAAAACTGTTTTTT
D gene: NA
clone size: NA
V gene: TRBV9
J gene: TRBJ1-4

CDR3 protein: CASSLTGLSPLHF
CDR3 DNA: TGTGCCAGCAGCTTAACAGGGCTTTCACCCCTCCACTTT
D gene: NA
clone size: NA
V gene: TRBV7-2
J gene: TRBJ1-6

CDR3 protein: CASSVGTVRDYEQYF
CDR3 DNA: TGTGCCAGCAGCGTCGGGACAGTCAGAGATTACGAGCAGTACTTC
D gene: TRBD1
clone size: NA
V gene: TRBV6-1
J gene: TRBJ2-7